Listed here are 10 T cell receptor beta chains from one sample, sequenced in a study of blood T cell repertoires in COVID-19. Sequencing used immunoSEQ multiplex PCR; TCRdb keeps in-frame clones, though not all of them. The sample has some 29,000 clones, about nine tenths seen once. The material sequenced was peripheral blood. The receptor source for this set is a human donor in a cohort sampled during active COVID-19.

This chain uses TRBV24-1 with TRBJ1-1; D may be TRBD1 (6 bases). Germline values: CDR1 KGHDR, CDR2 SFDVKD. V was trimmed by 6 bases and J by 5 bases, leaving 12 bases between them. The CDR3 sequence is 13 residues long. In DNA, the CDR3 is TGTGCCACCAGTACCAGGGGCACTACTGAAGCTTTCTTT. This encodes CATSTRGTTEAFF.

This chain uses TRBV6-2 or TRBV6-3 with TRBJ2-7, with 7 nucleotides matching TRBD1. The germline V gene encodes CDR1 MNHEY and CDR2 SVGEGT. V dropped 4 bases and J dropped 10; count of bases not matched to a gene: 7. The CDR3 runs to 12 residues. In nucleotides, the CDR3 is TGTGCCAGCAGTTCCGGTTCAGGGGGTCAGTACTTC. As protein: CASSSGSGGQYF.

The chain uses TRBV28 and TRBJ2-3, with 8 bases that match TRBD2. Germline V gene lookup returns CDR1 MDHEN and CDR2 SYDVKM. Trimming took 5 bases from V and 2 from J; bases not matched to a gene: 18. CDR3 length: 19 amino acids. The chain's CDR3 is CASSGSQTGSGGHTDTQYF. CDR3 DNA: TGTGCCAGCAGTGGGAGCCAGACAGGCAGCGGGGGACACACAGATACGCAGTATTTT.

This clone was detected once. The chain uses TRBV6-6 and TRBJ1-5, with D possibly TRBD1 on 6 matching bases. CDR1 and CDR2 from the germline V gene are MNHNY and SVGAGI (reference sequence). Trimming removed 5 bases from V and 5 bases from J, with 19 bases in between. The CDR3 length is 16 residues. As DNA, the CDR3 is TGTGCCAGCAGTGCCACAGGGAATCTTGGGGATCAGCCCCAGCATTTT. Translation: CASSATGNLGDQPQHF.

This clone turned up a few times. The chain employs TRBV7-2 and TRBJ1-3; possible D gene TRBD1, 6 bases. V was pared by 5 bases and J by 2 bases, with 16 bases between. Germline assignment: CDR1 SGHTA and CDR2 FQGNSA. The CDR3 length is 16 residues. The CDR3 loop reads CASSATGLRTGNTIYF. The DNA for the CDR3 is TGTGCCAGCAGCGCTACAGGGCTACGTACTGGAAACACCATATATTTT.

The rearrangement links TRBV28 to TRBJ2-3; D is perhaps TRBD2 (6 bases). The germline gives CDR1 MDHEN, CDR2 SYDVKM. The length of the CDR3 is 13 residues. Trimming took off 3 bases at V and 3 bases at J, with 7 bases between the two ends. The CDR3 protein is CASSFGRTDTQYF. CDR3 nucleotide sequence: TGTGCCAGCAGTTTCGGGAGAACAGATACGCAGTATTTT.

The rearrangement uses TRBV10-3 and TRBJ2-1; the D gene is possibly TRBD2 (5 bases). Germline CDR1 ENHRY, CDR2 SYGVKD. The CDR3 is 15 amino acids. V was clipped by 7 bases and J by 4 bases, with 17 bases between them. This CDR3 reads CAIKSPVERYNEQFF. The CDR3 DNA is TGTGCCATCAAATCCCCGGTCGAGCGGTACAATGAGCAGTTCTTC.

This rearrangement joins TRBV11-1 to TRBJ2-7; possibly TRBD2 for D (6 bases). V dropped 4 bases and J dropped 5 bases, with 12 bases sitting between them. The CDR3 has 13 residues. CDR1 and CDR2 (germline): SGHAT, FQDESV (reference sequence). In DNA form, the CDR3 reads TGTGCCAGCAGCTGGGGGGTGGTCGACGAGCAGTACTTC. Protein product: CASSWGVVDEQYF. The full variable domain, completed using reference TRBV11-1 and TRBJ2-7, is EAEVAQSPRYKITEKSQAVAFWCDPISGHATLYWYRQILGQGPELLVQFQDESVVDDSQLPKDRFSAERLKGVDSTLKIQPAELGDSAMYLCASSWGVVDEQYFGPGTRLTVT.

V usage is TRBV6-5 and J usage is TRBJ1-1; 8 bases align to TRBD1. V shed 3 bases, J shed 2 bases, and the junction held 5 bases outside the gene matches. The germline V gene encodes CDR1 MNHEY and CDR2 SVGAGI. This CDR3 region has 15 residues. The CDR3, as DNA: TGTGCCAGCAGTTATTGGACAGGGCCTAACACTGAAGCTTTCTTT. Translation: CASSYWTGPNTEAFF.

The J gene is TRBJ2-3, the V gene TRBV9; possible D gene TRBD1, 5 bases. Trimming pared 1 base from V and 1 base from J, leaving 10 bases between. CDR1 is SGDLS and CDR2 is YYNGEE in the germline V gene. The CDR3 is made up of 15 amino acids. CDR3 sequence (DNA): TGTGCCAGCAGCGTATTCGGCAGGGGCACAGATACGCAGTATTTT. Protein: CASSVFGRGTDTQYF.